This T cell receptor (beta chain) was recorded in a study of shared clonotypes between healthy human individuals. Background on the study: Contributing individuals were two females and a few males aged 18 to 49.

The CDR3 is 14 residues long. Trimming stripped 6 bases from V and 2 bases from J, with 14 bases between. Germline CDR1 is SGHNT and CDR2 is YYREEE (reference sequence). From CD4+ cells came CD45RA+ naive and CD45RA-negative memory subsets. The run depth of the assay was deep. Measured with immunoSEQ multiplex PCR; TCRdb has only the in-frame clones, and not every one. The table includes about 2.3 million clones, about 92% detected once. Comments on this clone: Its antigen is currently unknown.

Study-level results: The study sampled only blood, and tissue repertoires likely differ.

Specimen: naive CD4+ T cells from PBMCs. The subset denotes: CD45RA+ positively selected. The V gene is TRBV5-4, the J gene TRBJ2-5; D perhaps matches TRBD1 (7 bases). The clonotype was recovered from a man aged 18 to 30 in good health. Some clones in this sample may be carry-over from other donors' samples. CDR3 DNA sequence: TGTGCCAGCAACGGCGGGACAGTACAAGAGACCCAGTACTTC. Its translation: CASNGGTVQETQYF.